This TCR beta chain was recorded in a study of OX40 agonist ivuxolimab in advanced cancers. Assay: immunoSEQ multiplex PCR; the TCRdb copy retains only in-frame clones and omits some. This table has around 120,000 clones, 75% to 90% appearing once. The CDR3 has 15 amino acids. Germline V gene sequence: CDR1 SGHTA, CDR2 FQGNSA. The V end was cut by 0 bases, the J end by 5 bases, with 10 bases between. This receptor was obtained from an adult with an advanced solid tumor such as melanoma, head and neck, liver or kidney cancer. The chain carries TRBV7-2 and TRBJ1-4; D is unclear. Sequenced here: CD4+ or CD8+ T cells sorted from blood, sampled in a trial of the OX40 agonist ivuxolimab. CDR3 coding DNA: TGTGCCAGCAGCTTAGCGGGCACCATGAATGAAAAACTGTTTTTT. Translated, it gives CASSLAGTMNEKLFF.